This T cell receptor beta chain was recorded in a study of technical replicates of blood from a handful of donors (dated by TCRdb to 2016 to 2017). Notes on this clone: Its recognized antigen is unknown. The input lacks base qualities; no much larger clone sits a single base away.

Receptor amplification or capture employed the immunoSEQ multiplex PCR assay. Entries here come from immuneACCESS through TCRdb and include only in-frame sequences with V and J called. Some clones fail to appear in such tables; in the studies checked, an unresolved V gene covers under half of the shortfall, and the cause of the remainder is unknown. Present in this sample are about 59,000 clones, 85% to 90% of which were seen just once. The top ten constitute 5.2% of the sample. CDR1 and CDR2, looked up from the germline V gene, are SNHLY and FYNNEI. From cysteine to phenylalanine, the CDR3 is 14 amino acids long. CDR3 DNA only is kept here, 42 bases in frame from base 1. V and J are truncated by 6 bases and 1 base respectively, leaving an intervening sequence of 10 bases.

The rearrangement combines TRBV2 with TRBJ2-1, with the D gene uncertain. What was sequenced was PBMCs. The TCR sequence derives from a human donor in good health. Some clones in this sample may be carry-over from other donors' samples. The DNA sequence is given as TGTGCCAGCAGGGCGGTTCGGTCCTACAATGAGCAGTTCTTC. Its protein is CASRAVRSYNEQFF.